This TCR beta chain emerged from a study of blood T cell repertoires in COVID-19. Across the study: Some COVID-19 samples were acute and others convalescent; all came from the United States, Italy and Spain. T cells, B-cell-depleted T cells, or PBMCs supplied cDNA or gDNA.

Original analysis: From reference gene primer amplification, estimates of nucleated cell counts were derived. Assay used: immunoSEQ multiplex PCR; TCRdb lists only in-frame clones, some missing. V, J and clone size are those of that table, while D and trimming were read from the DNA. The repertoire holds over 45,000 clones, approximately 90% seen once, with 5% to 6.5% in the top ten. Germline loops: CDR1 MNHEY, CDR2 SMNVEV (reference sequence). This CDR3 comprises 14 residues. Trimming removed 4 bases from V and 2 bases from J, with 8 bases in between. The clonotype originates from a man in his 70s with acute or convalescent COVID-19. Sequenced sample: peripheral blood. The V call is TRBV27, the J call TRBJ2-2, with D maybe TRBD1 (6 bases). The CDR3 DNA reads TGTGCCAGCAGTTCGGGACAAAACACCGGGGAGCTGTTTTTT. It translates to CASSSGQNTGELFF.